The 27 T cell receptor beta chains below come from one sample, sequenced in a study of cytomegalovirus exposure and HLA in healthy donors. The primer mix had 60 Vbeta and 13 Jbeta primers. Only in-frame clones appear in the TCRdb table, and some are missing; sequencing was by immunoSEQ multiplex PCR. Of approximately 150,000 clones in the sample, 70% to 80% were seen once. The sample comprised PBMCs. These receptors originate from a human donor in good health.

This clone was found a few times. The chain is built from TRBV11-2 and TRBJ1-1, with 10 bases matching TRBD1. V gave up 5 bases and J gave up 5 bases; unmatched junction bases: 8. CDR1 and CDR2 (germline): SGHAT, FQNNGV. This CDR3 contains 15 residues. The CDR3 nucleotides are TGTGCCAGCAGCCCTCCGGGACAGGGGAATACTGAAGCTTTCTTT. This gives the protein CASSPPGQGNTEAFF.

This clone was recorded only once. The V call is TRBV19, the J call TRBJ2-7; D is uncertain. This CDR3 has 15 amino acids. V gave up 6 bases and J gave up 2 bases, with 17 bases separating them. Germline-derived CDR1 and CDR2 are LNHDA and SQIVND (reference sequence). In nucleotides, the CDR3 is TGTGCCAGTAGCACACTTGGTAGTGGAGCCTACGAGCAGTACTTC. This translates into CASSTLGSGAYEQYF.

The V call is TRBV19, the J call TRBJ1-2; D uncertain. CDR1 is LNHDA and CDR2 is SQIVND in the germline V gene (reference sequence). The V and J ends lost 3 bases and 4 bases respectively, with 9 bases between them. The CDR3 totals 13 residues. The CDR3 reads CASSMRQLYGYTF. As DNA, the CDR3 is TGTGCCAGTAGTATGAGGCAGCTCTATGGCTACACCTTC. Variable domain in full (rest from reference TRBV19 and TRBJ1-2): DGGITQSPKYLFRKEGQNVTLSCEQNLNHDAMYWYRQDPGQGLRLIYYSQIVNDFQKGDIAEGYSVSREKKESFPLTVTSAQKNPTAFYLCASSMRQLYGYTFGSGTRLTVV.

This chain joins TRBV4-1 and TRBJ2-1; 7 positions match TRBD2. CDR1 and CDR2 from the germline V gene are MGHRA and YSYEKL. The V gene end was trimmed by 0 bases and the J gene end by 1 base; junction bases not matched to a gene: 3. The CDR3 consists of 16 residues. The CDR3 spells CASSQDWGGSYNEQFF. DNA of the CDR3: TGCGCCAGCAGCCAAGATTGGGGGGGGTCCTACAATGAGCAGTTCTTC.

The CDR3 loop reads CASSDLQVFGGYTF. For the CDR3, the DNA is TGTGCCAGCAGTGACCTCCAGGTATTTGGTGGCTACACCTTC. The V call is TRBV25-1, the J call TRBJ1-2; no clear D. CDR1 and CDR2 (germline): MGHDK, SYGVNS. The CDR3 loop spans 14 amino acids. V was clipped by 3 bases and J by 7 bases, with 15 bases between them.

This clone was picked up a small number of times. The V gene is TRBV15, the J gene TRBJ1-3, with D tentatively TRBD1 (5 bases). This CDR3 comprises 15 residues. V was cut by 5 bases and J by 0 bases, with 11 bases left in between. Germline values: CDR1 LNHNV, CDR2 YYDKDF (reference sequence). DNA of the CDR3: TGTGCCACCAGCCTACGACAGAGCTCTGGAAACACCATATATTTT. Protein: CATSLRQSSGNTIYF.

The V gene is TRBV21-1, the J gene TRBJ1-1. TRBV21-1 is flagged as a pseudogene. The CDR3 is 17 amino acids. The CDR3 nucleotides are TGTGCCAGCAGCCAAGAAGGAGGGCAAGGGGCGAACACTGAAGCTTTCTTT. Encoded protein: CASSQEGGQGANTEAFF.

The genes are TRBV11-3 and TRBJ2-3; D gene ambiguous. The CDR3 length is 12 residues. Trimming removed 0 bases from V and 8 bases from J, with 6 bases in between. Germline V gene sequence: CDR1 SGHNT, CDR2 YENEEA. CDR3 residues: CASSLDPRTQYF. The CDR3, as DNA: TGTGCCAGCAGCTTAGATCCGCGTACGCAGTATTTT.

The J gene is TRBJ2-7, the V gene TRBV6-6, with TRBD1 matching over 7 bases. In germline, CDR1 is MNHNY, CDR2 SVGAGI (reference sequence). After removal of 6 bases from V and 5 bases from J, the junction contained 10 bases not matched to a gene. There are 14 residues in the CDR3. The CDR3 region is CASRGTGASDEQYF. CDR3 coding DNA: TGTGCCAGCAGGGGAACAGGGGCTTCGGACGAGCAGTACTTC.

This clone was counted a few times. The V gene is TRBV4-1, the J gene TRBJ1-4, with 7 bases identical to TRBD1. From germline, CDR1 is MGHRA and CDR2 YSYEKL. This CDR3 comprises 17 residues. The V and J ends lost 6 bases and 5 bases, in that order; junction bases with no gene match: 15. The chain's CDR3 is CASRFRDSFWENEKLFF. As DNA, the CDR3 is TGCGCCAGCAGGTTCCGGGACAGTTTTTGGGAGAATGAAAAACTGTTTTTT.

This clone has more than one count but fewer than ten. The chain recombines TRBV6-1 with TRBJ2-7; a weak D match, TRBD1 (5 bases). V was clipped by 10 bases and J by 3 bases, with 16 bases between them. This CDR3 is built from 13 residues. The germline CDR1 and CDR2 sequences are MNHNS and SASEGT. The chain's CDR3 is CATRRTGDYEQYF. As DNA, the CDR3 is TGTGCCACCCGAAGAACAGGAGACTACGAGCAGTACTTC.

This chain links TRBV4-3 with TRBJ1-2, with D tentatively TRBD1 (6 bases). Between the trimmed V and J ends, which lost 0 bases and 2 bases, there was a span of 7 bases. The CDR3 loop spans 14 amino acids. The V gene's germline CDR1 is LGHNA and CDR2 YSLEER. CDR3 residues: CASSQDGQNYGYTF. The CDR3 DNA reads TGCGCCAGCAGCCAAGATGGACAGAACTATGGCTACACCTTC.

Only a few counts were recorded for this clone. The chain uses TRBV12-2 and TRBJ1-1; TRBD1 was called by the table and not checked on the DNA. TRBV12-2 is annotated as a pseudogene. The CDR3 is made up of 15 amino acids. The CDR3 spells CASRRMEGQGVVAFF. For the CDR3, the DNA is TGTGCAAGTCGCCGAATGGAGGGACAGGGGGTTGTAGCTTTCTTT.

This chain joins TRBV19 and TRBJ1-5; D unresolved. V lost 5 bases and J lost 0, with 20 bases in between. CDR3 length equals 18 residues. CDR1 and CDR2 (germline): LNHDA, SQIVND (reference sequence). The DNA for the CDR3 is TGTGCCAGTAGTGCCCCGGGATCGCATGATAATAGCAATCAGCCCCAGCATTTT. Encoded protein: CASSAPGSHDNSNQPQHF. The whole variable domain, remainder taken from reference TRBV19 and TRBJ1-5, is DGGITQSPKYLFRKEGQNVTLSCEQNLNHDAMYWYRQDPGQGLRLIYYSQIVNDFQKGDIAEGYSVSREKKESFPLTVTSAQKNPTAFYLCASSAPGSHDNSNQPQHFGDGTRLSIL.

J is TRBJ1-2 and V is TRBV6-5; perhaps TRBD1 as D (5 bases). Trimming removed 0 bases from V and 4 bases from J, with 12 bases in between. The CDR3 has 15 residues. Germline V gives CDR1 MNHEY, CDR2 SVGAGI. The CDR3 region has the DNA TGTGCCAGCAGTTACTCCCCTTCAGGGCTCTATGGCTACACCTTC. This translates into CASSYSPSGLYGYTF.

This chain joins TRBV28 and TRBJ1-4, with D perhaps matching TRBD1 (6 bases). The V gene lost 7 bases and the J gene lost 8 bases, with 20 bases spanning the gap. Germline assignment: CDR1 MDHEN and CDR2 SYDVKM. This CDR3 is 15 amino acids long. CDR3 protein: CASTLFKGDGEKLFF. CDR3 coding DNA: TGTGCCAGCACTCTCTTTAAGGGGGATGGAGAAAAACTGTTTTTT.

The J gene is TRBJ2-3, the V gene TRBV9; the match to TRBD2 covers 10 bases. Germline assignment: CDR1 SGDLS and CDR2 YYNGEE. The CDR3 contains 17 residues. The J segment lost 0 bases and the V segment lost 3 bases, leaving 7 bases of the junction unmatched. CDR3 in amino acids: CASSGKREGFSTDTQYF. The CDR3 region has the DNA TGTGCCAGCAGCGGGAAGCGGGAGGGTTTCAGCACAGATACGCAGTATTTT.

The chain joins TRBV27 to TRBJ2-1, with 8 bases that match TRBD1. The CDR3 consists of 15 residues. V was pared by 1 base and J by 9 bases, with 8 bases of the junction left unmatched. CDR1 is MNHEY and CDR2 is SMNVEV in the germline V gene (reference sequence). CDR3 amino acids: CASSLYPTGVTEQFF. For the CDR3, the DNA is TGTGCCAGCAGTTTATACCCGACAGGGGTGACTGAGCAGTTCTTC.

This rearrangement joins TRBV28 to TRBJ2-7; D gene unclear. With 1 base removed from V and 9 bases from J, the gap between germline ends came to 10 bases. The CDR3 spans 12 residues. The germline CDR1 and CDR2 sequences are MDHEN and SYDVKM. CDR3 in amino acids: CASSLSHTVQYF. CDR3 DNA: TGTGCCAGCAGTTTATCCCATACAGTGCAGTACTTC.

This rearrangement joins TRBV28 to TRBJ2-5; unclear D gene. The germline V gene encodes CDR1 MDHEN and CDR2 SYDVKM. This CDR3 is built from 11 residues. V was shortened by 11 bases and J by 1 base, with 8 bases between the two germline ends. The chain's CDR3 is CAASGQETQYF. The CDR3 coding sequence is TGTGCCGCGTCGGGCCAAGAGACCCAGTACTTC.

The rearrangement links TRBV6-6 to TRBJ2-1; possibly TRBD2 for D (5 bases). The CDR3 runs to 15 residues. Germline V gene sequence: CDR1 MNHNY, CDR2 SVGAGI (reference sequence). V lost 6 bases, J lost 6 bases, and 18 bases lay in between. The CDR3 loop reads CASSLTGFAANEQFF. DNA for the CDR3: TGTGCCAGCAGCCTCACGGGGTTTGCCGCCAATGAGCAGTTCTTC.

The chain employs TRBV7-2 and TRBJ1-3; D may be TRBD1 (5 bases). The CDR3 is 16 amino acids. Between the trimmed V and J ends, which lost 1 base and 0 bases, there was a span of 10 bases. Germline V gives CDR1 SGHTA, CDR2 FQGNSA. The CDR3 loop is CASSLDGGLSGNTIYF. In DNA, the CDR3 is TGTGCCAGCAGCTTAGATGGGGGACTCTCTGGAAACACCATATATTTT.

Comment on this clone: The sample has other DNA sequences that encode this CDR3 too. The chain couples TRBV28 to TRBJ1-5, with 8 bases lining up with TRBD1. The germline V gene encodes CDR1 MDHEN and CDR2 SYDVKM. The CDR3 contains 16 residues. V lost 5 bases and J lost 0; bases outside the gene matches: 6. The CDR3 region is CASSLRQGNSNQPQHF. For the CDR3, the DNA is TGTGCCAGCAGTCTCCGACAGGGGAATAGCAATCAGCCCCAGCATTTT.

This clone has more than one count but fewer than ten. V is TRBV12-5 and J is TRBJ1-4, with TRBD1 as a possible D gene (5 bases). The germline V and J ends were trimmed by 3 bases and 0 bases, with 14 bases remaining between them. The CDR3 covers 17 residues. CDR1 is LGHNT, CDR2 FRNRAP, per germline. DNA of the CDR3: TGTGCTAGTGGTTTTCGTCGGGGGTTCACAACTAATGAAAAACTGTTTTTT. It specifies CASGFRRGFTTNEKLFF.

The V gene is TRBV19, the J gene TRBJ2-3; D is possibly TRBD2 (5 bases). The V gene's germline CDR1 is LNHDA and CDR2 SQIVND (reference sequence). The CDR3 sequence is 14 residues long. V was trimmed by 6 bases and J by 2 bases, leaving 12 bases between them. CDR3 DNA: TGTGCCAGTAGGAGGCGGGTTCCCACAGATACGCAGTATTTT. Protein sequence: CASRRRVPTDTQYF.

J is TRBJ1-6 and V is TRBV6-1, with a possible D match to TRBD1 (5 bases). The CDR3 sequence is 15 residues long. From germline, CDR1 is MNHNS and CDR2 SASEGT. The V gene lost 6 bases and the J gene lost 9 bases, with 18 bases spanning the gap. The chain's CDR3 is CASRSLSGLLSPLHF. The CDR3 DNA sequence: TGTGCCAGCAGGTCCTTGTCAGGGCTGCTTTCACCCCTCCACTTT.

CDR3 sequence: CASSSGGLSYNEQFF. In DNA form, the CDR3 reads TGTGCCAGCAGCTCCGGGGGGCTCTCCTACAATGAGCAGTTCTTC. The genes are TRBV5-4 and TRBJ2-1; TRBD2 is a possible D gene (7 bases). CDR1 and CDR2 (germline): SGHNT, YYREEE (reference sequence). The V end was cut by 3 bases, the J end by 0 bases, with 10 bases between. CDR3 length: 15 amino acids. Variable domain in full (rest from reference TRBV5-4 and TRBJ2-1): ETGVTQSPTHLIKTRGQQVTLRCSSQSGHNTVSWYQQALGQGPQFIFQYYREEENGRGNFPPRFSGLQFPNYSSELNVNALELDDSALYLCASSSGGLSYNEQFFGPGTRLTVL.